This TCR beta chain was retrieved from a study of cytomegalovirus exposure and HLA in healthy donors. Study-level results: The study assumed roughly uniform donor sequencing depth for presence/absence analyses.

Researchers ran the PCR with 60 Vbeta and 13 Jbeta primers. Assay used: immunoSEQ multiplex PCR; TCRdb lists only in-frame clones, some missing. The sample lists under 300,000 clones, about 80% occurring once. A word on this clone: Its antigen remains unknown.

Germline V gives CDR1 MNHEY, CDR2 SVGAGI. The CDR3 spans 15 residues. The V gene lost 0 bases and the J gene lost 2 bases, with 10 bases spanning the gap. The sample was PBMCs. This TCR was recovered from a woman aged 60-75 years in good health and CMV-seropositive. V gene TRBV6-5 combines with J gene TRBJ1-1, with D maybe TRBD1 (6 bases). The CDR3 region is CASSYSVGANTEAFF. CDR3 sequence (DNA): TGTGCCAGCAGTTACTCGGTGGGGGCTAACACTGAAGCTTTCTTT.